Described below is a single TCR beta chain sequence and its context. The sample comes from a study of blood T cell repertoires in COVID-19. About the study: Acute and convalescent COVID-19 samples came from the United States, Italy and Spain.

The germline CDR1 and CDR2 sequences are KGHDR and SFDVKD. The V and J ends lost 2 bases and 9 bases respectively, with 19 bases between them. The CDR3 is 16 amino acids. TCRdb's copy holds only in-frame clones and misses some; the assay was immunoSEQ multiplex PCR. Of about 250,000 clones detected, roughly 80% appear once; the ten largest clones hold approximately 4%. The sample taken for sequencing was peripheral blood. The sequence derives from a woman aged 35 to 49 with active or convalescent COVID-19. The chain carries TRBV24-1 and TRBJ2-1; a weak D match, TRBD1 (6 bases). CDR3 in DNA: TGTGCCACCAGTGATTGGGGAAAACAGGGTCACCGTGAGCAGTTCTTC. Its protein product is CATSDWGKQGHREQFF.